The 27 T cell receptor beta chains reported below all come from one sample, sequenced in a study of shared clonotypes between healthy human individuals. The table came from immunoSEQ multiplex PCR; TCRdb's copy has only in-frame clones and leaves some out. The sample has millions of clones; 85% to 95% are singletons. The specimen was naive CD4+ T cells from PBMCs. Noted subset: CD45RA+ positively selected. Receptors were obtained from a man between 18 and 35 years old in good health. Some clones in this sample may be carry-over from other donors' samples.

This chain links TRBV29-1 with TRBJ2-2; D is perhaps TRBD1 or TRBD2 (5 bases each). The CDR3 contains 12 residues. With 4 bases removed from V and 4 bases from J, the gap between germline ends came to 7 bases. Germline-derived CDR1 and CDR2 are SQVTM and ANQGSEA. CDR3 bases: TGCAGCGTTGTTGGGGGCACCGGGGAGCTGTTTTTT. Its protein is CSVVGGTGELFF.

The genes are TRBV10-3 and TRBJ2-7; TRBD1 is a possible D gene (6 bases). Germline V gene lookup returns CDR1 ENHRY and CDR2 SYGVKD. The V gene lost 0 bases and the J gene lost 6 bases, with 9 bases spanning the gap. The CDR3 is 13 amino acids. The CDR3 DNA is TGTGCCATCAGTGAGTCGTCCAGGGGCGAGCAGTACTTC. As protein: CAISESSRGEQYF.

V usage is TRBV28 and J usage is TRBJ2-3; D gene unclear. Trimming cost V 4 bases and J 5 bases, with 7 bases left between them. This CDR3 spans 12 amino acids. Looked up from germline, CDR1 is MDHEN and CDR2 is SYDVKM. The CDR3 region is CASSSTVDTQYF. The CDR3 nucleotides are TGTGCCAGCAGTTCTACCGTAGATACGCAGTATTTT.

V usage is TRBV15 and J usage is TRBJ2-5; 10 nucleotides line up with TRBD1. Germline CDR1 reads LNHNV; CDR2 reads YYDKDF (reference sequence). This CDR3 is 15 amino acids long. V lost 0 bases to trimming and J lost 5 bases; unmatched junction nucleotides: 3. Written as DNA, the CDR3 is TGTGCCACCAGCAGAGATAGGACAGGGGGGGAGACCCAGTACTTC. Amino acids: CATSRDRTGGETQYF.

The chain links TRBV9 to TRBJ2-7, with TRBD2 as a possible D gene (5 bases). Germline loops: CDR1 SGDLS, CDR2 YYNGEE. This CDR3 spans 15 amino acids. V dropped 4 bases and J dropped 5 bases, with 19 bases sitting between them. Written as DNA, the CDR3 is TGTGCCAGCAGCCCTTCGGGAAGGGCCTCGGACGAGCAGTACTTC. Encoded protein: CASSPSGRASDEQYF.

This chain links TRBV2 with TRBJ2-3; the D is unclear. The CDR3 totals 12 residues. Germline CDR1 reads SNHLY; CDR2 reads FYNNEI. V dropped 10 bases and J dropped 2 bases, with 10 bases sitting between them. Here the CDR3 reads CATSLTTDTQYF. In DNA, the CDR3 is TGTGCCACCTCCTTAACCACAGATACGCAGTATTTT.

J is TRBJ1-2 and V is TRBV30; D gene uncertain. The CDR3 spans 14 residues. In germline, CDR1 is GTSNPN, CDR2 SVGIG (reference sequence). Trimming removed 3 bases from V and 4 bases from J, with 15 bases in between. CDR3 bases: TGTGCCTGGAGGGCCGGGATTTCCTCCTATGGCTACACCTTC. Its protein product is CAWRAGISSYGYTF.

Only one count was recorded for this clone. The gene calls are TRBV10-3 and TRBJ1-3; a weak D match, TRBD1 (5 bases). Germline V gene data show CDR1 as ENHRY and CDR2 as SYGVKD. The length of the CDR3 is 13 residues. Trimming took 2 bases from V and 3 from J, leaving 5 bases between them. This CDR3 is CAISERGGNTIYF. Written as DNA, the CDR3 is TGTGCCATCAGTGAGAGGGGTGGAAACACCATATATTTT.

This clone showed up just once. The chain combines TRBV4-2 with TRBJ2-1; 7 nucleotides match TRBD2. V shed 4 bases, J shed 7 bases, and the junction held 10 bases outside the gene matches. The CDR3 is made up of 15 amino acids. The V gene's germline CDR1 is LGHNA and CDR2 YNFKEQ. CDR3 in amino acids: CASSPRAGRWNEQFF. For the CDR3, the DNA is TGTGCCAGCAGCCCCCGCGCCGGGAGGTGGAATGAGCAGTTCTTC.

This chain links TRBV2 with TRBJ2-1; TRBD2 agrees at 14 bases. The V gene end was trimmed by 4 bases and the J gene end by 8 bases; junction bases not matched to a gene: 4. Per the germline V gene, CDR1 is SNHLY and CDR2 is FYNNEI. This CDR3 region has 15 residues. The CDR3 sequence is CASSAGTSGSDEQFF. CDR3 in DNA: TGTGCCAGCAGTGCCGGGACTAGCGGGAGCGATGAGCAGTTCTTC.

The chain is built from TRBV6-5 and TRBJ2-3, with D perhaps TRBD2 (5 bases). V lost 6 bases and J 4 bases, leaving 14 bases between the germline ends. Germline CDR1 MNHEY, CDR2 SVGAGI. This CDR3 is built from 14 residues. The chain's CDR3 is CASRNLASADTQYF. In DNA, the CDR3 is TGTGCCAGCAGAAATCTAGCATCGGCAGATACGCAGTATTTT.

This rearrangement joins TRBV21-1 to TRBJ1-4; the listed D gene, TRBD1, was not tested against the DNA. TRBV21-1 represents a pseudogene. The CDR3 covers 12 residues. CDR3 nucleotide sequence: TGTGCCAGCAGCTCACAGGCTGAAAAACTGTTTTTT. It encodes CASSSQAEKLFF.

The V call is TRBV4-1, the J call TRBJ1-5, with D possibly TRBD1 on 5 matching bases. Deletions cut 1 base from V and 7 bases from J, with 17 bases between. This CDR3 is 16 amino acids long. Germline CDR1 MGHRA, CDR2 YSYEKL. Here the CDR3 DNA reads TGCGCCAGCAGCCAAGTCTATACAGGCCGGAGGCAGCCCCAGCATTTT. Translated: CASSQVYTGRRQPQHF.

J is TRBJ1-4 and V is TRBV6-1, with D possibly TRBD1 on 6 matching bases. This CDR3 has 15 amino acids. Germline values: CDR1 MNHNS, CDR2 SASEGT. V lost 0 bases and J 10 bases, leaving 15 bases between the germline ends. The CDR3 sequence: CASSEAWGAEGKLFF. The CDR3 region has the DNA TGTGCCAGCAGTGAAGCGTGGGGGGCCGAGGGAAAACTGTTTTTT.

The J gene is TRBJ2-5, the V gene TRBV5-1; D might be TRBD2 (5 bases). This CDR3 spans 14 amino acids. Germline values: CDR1 SGHRS, CDR2 YFSETQ. The germline V and J ends were trimmed by 0 bases and 4 bases, with 10 bases remaining between them. CDR3 nucleotide sequence: TGCGCCAGCAGCTTGGACGGGGATACAGAGACCCAGTACTTC. Protein: CASSLDGDTETQYF.

This clone was seen a single time. The CDR3 sequence: CASSPSQVAYEQYF. The DNA of the CDR3 is TGTGCCAGCTCACCCAGCCAGGTAGCCTACGAGCAGTACTTC. V and J are TRBV18 and TRBJ2-7; no reliable D call. CDR3 size: 14 residues. Trimming took 3 bases from V and 2 from J, leaving 11 bases between them. Looked up from germline, CDR1 is KGHSH and CDR2 is LQKENI.

The genes are TRBV6-5 and TRBJ2-5, with TRBD2 identical over 7 bases. CDR1 and CDR2 from the germline V gene are MNHEY and SVGAGI. V was pared by 6 bases and J by 5 bases, with 6 bases of the junction left unmatched. The CDR3 contains 13 residues. The CDR3: CASSVGGVETQYF. The CDR3, as DNA: TGTGCCAGCAGCGTGGGAGGGGTGGAGACCCAGTACTTC.

The V gene is TRBV11-1, the J gene TRBJ1-5; D not certain. CDR1 and CDR2 (germline): SGHAT, FQDESV (reference sequence). V dropped 6 bases and J dropped 0 bases, with 24 bases sitting between them. CDR3 length: 19 residues. The CDR3 sequence: CASSLTRWSHRRSNQPQHF. CDR3 sequence (DNA): TGTGCCAGCAGTCTCACTCGATGGTCACACCGCCGTAGCAATCAGCCCCAGCATTTT.

This clone was counted once. This sample also contains other DNA sequences that code for the same CDR3. The chain links TRBV30 to TRBJ1-1; possible D gene TRBD1, 6 bases. CDR3 length: 14 amino acids. Trimming stripped 0 bases from V and 4 bases from J, with 12 bases between. Germline V lookup: CDR1 GTSNPN, CDR2 SVGIG (reference sequence). The CDR3 reads CAWSVLGGGTEAFF. Written as DNA, the CDR3 is TGTGCCTGGAGTGTGTTGGGGGGCGGCACTGAAGCTTTCTTT.

The rearrangement links TRBV9 to TRBJ2-7; 13 nucleotides align to TRBD2. CDR3 length: 15 residues. Unmatched junction bases numbered 2, after V lost 0 bases and J lost 5 bases. Germline CDR1 SGDLS, CDR2 YYNGEE. The CDR3 here is CASSVGLAGGDEQYF. The CDR3 DNA sequence: TGTGCCAGCAGCGTAGGACTAGCGGGAGGTGACGAGCAGTACTTC.

The chain carries TRBV7-2 and TRBJ1-2; 12 bases agree with TRBD1. Germline V gene data show CDR1 as SGHTA and CDR2 as FQGNSA. CDR3 length: 16 amino acids. Trimming at V came to 5 bases and at J to 4 bases, leaving 8 bases not matched to a gene. The CDR3 reads CASSLSRDRGLYGYTF. The CDR3 bases are TGTGCCAGCAGCCTAAGTCGGGACAGGGGGCTCTATGGCTACACCTTC.

V usage is TRBV5-1 and J usage is TRBJ2-5, with 7 bases identical to TRBD1. Germline CDR1 is SGHRS and CDR2 is YFSETQ. The CDR3 spans 14 residues. V lost 1 base and J lost 2; bases outside the gene matches: 2. CDR3 in amino acids: CASSLLRGQETQYF. CDR3 DNA: TGCGCCAGCAGCTTGCTCAGGGGGCAAGAGACCCAGTACTTC.

The chain joins TRBV18 to TRBJ2-7; no clear D. V gave up 2 bases and J gave up 2 bases, with 13 bases separating them. CDR1 is KGHSH, CDR2 LQKENI, per germline. CDR3 size: 15 residues. The CDR3 bases are TGTGCCAGCTCACCAAGTCCGGGCCCTCCCTACGAGCAGTACTTC. It encodes CASSPSPGPPYEQYF.

The chain combines TRBV5-4 with TRBJ2-1; 13 positions agree with TRBD2. Trimming cost V 2 bases and J 0 bases; bases outside gene matches: 11. The CDR3 is 20 amino acids. Germline V lookup: CDR1 SGHNT, CDR2 YYREEE (reference sequence). The CDR3, as DNA: TGTGCCAGCAGCTTCGGAGGGACTAGCGGGACCCTTGACTCCTACAATGAGCAGTTCTTC. This codes for CASSFGGTSGTLDSYNEQFF.

The J gene is TRBJ2-7, the V gene TRBV7-2, with 9 positions matching TRBD2. The CDR3 runs 16 residues. Germline V gives CDR1 SGHTA, CDR2 FQGNSA. Trimming took 1 base from V and 4 from J; bases not matched to a gene: 8. CDR3 region: CASSLVAGGPAYEQYF. The CDR3 nucleotides read TGTGCCAGCAGCTTAGTGGCGGGAGGGCCGGCGTACGAGCAGTACTTC.

Details on this clone: Other DNA sequences in this specimen translate into the identical CDR3. This chain uses TRBV5-1 with TRBJ2-3; no definite D call. Germline V gene data show CDR1 as SGHRS and CDR2 as YFSETQ. This CDR3 is built from 12 residues. Between the trimmed V and J ends, which lost 2 bases and 5 bases, there was a span of 6 bases. CDR3 nucleotide sequence: TGCGCCAGCAGCTTAGGTAAAGATACGCAGTATTTT. Its translation: CASSLGKDTQYF. The variable domain in full, completed from reference TRBV5-1 and TRBJ2-3, reads KAGVTQTPRYLIKTRGQQVTLSCSPISGHRSVSWYQQTPGQGLQFLFEYFSETQRNKGNFPGRFSGRQFSNSRSEMNVSTLELGDSALYLCASSLGKDTQYFGPGTRLTVL.

The chain combines TRBV10-3 with TRBJ2-2; D is perhaps TRBD1 or TRBD2 (6 bases each). Germline V lookup: CDR1 ENHRY, CDR2 SYGVKD. The CDR3 loop spans 17 amino acids. V dropped 4 bases and J dropped 1 base, with 16 bases sitting between them. Here the CDR3 reads CAISATGGRKNTGELFF. The CDR3 region has the DNA TGTGCCATCAGTGCCACCGGGGGCAGGAAGAACACCGGGGAGCTGTTTTTT.